This T cell receptor (beta chain) was documented in a study of Ad26.COV2.S vaccination and SARS-CoV-2 variants. This table comes from immunoSEQ multiplex PCR, and its TCRdb copy is limited to in-frame clones, with some not included. The sample shows about 440,000 clones, roughly 88% of them seen only once. This sample's treatment: around 19 received Ad26.COV2.S at low or high dose, single or two shots; 5 received placebo; per-sample allocation not given. The study sampled participants on day 63 after the first vaccine or placebo injection. The donor was a Boston adult aged 18-55 years. It was Wuhan-strain SARS-CoV-2 spike that the Ad26 vaccine vector expressed. Study conclusions and caveats: Breadth of non-spike TCRs did not differ between vaccinees and placebo recipients.

Trimming stripped 6 bases from V and 5 bases from J, with 20 bases between. The CDR3 has 15 residues. CDR1 is SNHLY, CDR2 FYNNEI, per germline. This clone was detected once. Its antigen is unknown. This TCR was sampled from a person aged 18-65 years who received the Ad26.COV2.S COVID-19 vaccine or a placebo. The chain combines TRBV2 with TRBJ2-7; D might be TRBD1 (6 bases). The material was peripheral blood, obtained in a trial of Ad26.COV2.S vaccine versus placebo. Here the CDR3 DNA reads TGTGCCAGCAGCCCGGGACACCTGAATGCCCACGAGCAGTACTTC. Protein: CASSPGHLNAHEQYF.